This entry lists 11 T cell receptor beta chains sequenced from one sample in a study of T cell changes during pregnancy in multiple sclerosis. The repertoire was sequenced with immunoSEQ multiplex PCR; TCRdb's copy has only in-frame clones and lacks some. The sample records around 60,000 clones, 91% being singletons. The sequencing here drew on CD4+ T cells from peripheral blood mononuclear cells, taken after pregnancy. These receptors all stem from a female donor in good health, enrolled as a control in a pregnancy study.

This clone occurred once. This chain connects TRBV11-3 to TRBJ1-4; weak D call: TRBD1 (5 bases). This CDR3 comprises 15 residues. Trimming stripped 5 bases from V and 5 bases from J, with 15 bases between. The germline CDR1 and CDR2 sequences are SGHNT and YENEEA. CDR3 DNA: TGTGCCAGCAGCGCCCGTAGCGGGGGAAATGAAAAACTGTTTTTT. Translated, it gives CASSARSGGNEKLFF.

The rearrangement uses TRBV7-2 and TRBJ1-4; no definite D call. Germline CDR1 and CDR2: SGHTA and FQGNSA. This CDR3 has 15 residues. The V and J ends lost 8 bases and 0 bases respectively, with 13 bases between them. CDR3 sequence reads: CASALRRATNEKLFF. DNA for the CDR3: TGTGCCAGCGCATTACGGAGAGCAACTAATGAAAAACTGTTTTTT. Drawing the rest from reference TRBV7-2 and TRBJ1-4, the complete variable domain is GAGVSQSPSNKVTEKGKDVELRCDPISGHTALYWYRQSLGQGLEFLIYFQGNSAPDKSGLPSDRFSAERTGGSVSTLTIQRTQQEDSAVYLCASALRRATNEKLFFGSGTQLSVL.

The chain recombines TRBV6-1 with TRBJ1-5; D might be TRBD1 (5 bases). The germline CDR1 and CDR2 sequences are MNHNS and SASEGT. The CDR3 covers 15 residues. Deletions cut 3 bases from V and 7 bases from J, with 16 bases between. CDR3 sequence (DNA): TGTGCCAGCAGTGAGAAGGGCAGGGTGGACCAGCCCCAGCATTTT. This encodes CASSEKGRVDQPQHF.

This chain links TRBV6-5 with TRBJ2-1; 9 bases map to TRBD2. The CDR3 is 16 residues long. Germline lookup yields CDR1 MNHEY and CDR2 SVGAGI. Trimming at V came to 0 bases and at J to 10 bases, leaving 10 bases not matched to a gene. CDR3: CASSYSGGGATYEQFF. CDR3 coding DNA: TGTGCCAGCAGTTACTCCGGCGGGGGGGCGACATACGAGCAGTTCTTC.

The rearrangement joins TRBV7-3 to TRBJ2-2, with TRBD2 identical over 7 bases. The J segment lost 1 base and the V segment lost 3 bases, leaving 2 bases of the junction unmatched. This CDR3 region has 15 residues. Germline V lookup: CDR1 SGHTA, CDR2 FQGTGA. CDR3 loop: CASSLGGKNTGELFF. CDR3 DNA: TGTGCCAGCAGCTTGGGGGGGAAGAACACCGGGGAGCTGTTTTTT. The variable domain in full, completed from reference TRBV7-3 and TRBJ2-2, reads GAGVSQTPSNKVTEKGKYVELRCDPISGHTALYWYRQSLGQGPEFLIYFQGTGAADDSGLPNDRFFAVRPEGSVSTLKIQRTERGDSAVYLCASSLGGKNTGELFFGEGSRLTVL.

The chain joins TRBV4-3 to TRBJ1-5, with 11 nucleotides matching TRBD1. In germline, CDR1 is LGHNA, CDR2 YSLEER. The CDR3 sequence is 16 residues long. The J segment lost 6 bases and the V segment lost 0 bases, leaving 4 bases of the junction unmatched. This chain's CDR3 is CASSQDVGTGGQPQHF. For the CDR3, the DNA is TGCGCCAGCAGCCAAGATGTTGGGACAGGGGGTCAGCCCCAGCATTTT.

This chain uses TRBV9 with TRBJ1-5; a possible D gene is TRBD1 (5 bases). The CDR3 has 15 residues. Germline V gives CDR1 SGDLS, CDR2 YYNGEE. Trimming pared 4 bases from V and 5 bases from J, leaving 16 bases between. CDR3 sequence (DNA): TGTGCCAGCAGCCAACAGGTGGGTGTGGATCAGCCCCAGCATTTT. Its protein product is CASSQQVGVDQPQHF.

The V and J genes are TRBV2 and TRBJ2-5; tentatively, D is TRBD1 (6 bases). V lost 6 bases to trimming and J lost 3 bases, with 14 bases between them. CDR3 length equals 14 residues. Germline CDR1 reads SNHLY; CDR2 reads FYNNEI. In nucleotides, the CDR3 is TGTGCCAGCAGGGCCAACAGGGCCGAAGAGACCCAGTACTTC. Translated: CASRANRAEETQYF.

This CDR3 is CASSSQGRLEAFF. In DNA, the CDR3 is TGTGCCAGTAGTTCACAGGGGAGACTTGAAGCTTTCTTT. The chain joins TRBV19 to TRBJ1-1, with TRBD1 matching over 7 bases. CDR1 is LNHDA, CDR2 SQIVND, per germline (reference sequence). The CDR3 covers 13 residues. Germline trimming cut 5 bases from V and 7 bases from J; bases unmatched to any gene: 7. Full variable domain (rest looked up from reference TRBV19 and TRBJ1-1): DGGITQSPKYLFRKEGQNVTLSCEQNLNHDAMYWYRQDPGQGLRLIYYSQIVNDFQKGDIAEGYSVSREKKESFPLTVTSAQKNPTAFYLCASSSQGRLEAFFGQGTRLTVV.

V is TRBV7-2 and J is TRBJ2-7; D uncertain. The CDR3 contains 12 residues. Per germline, CDR1 SGHTA and CDR2 FQGNSA. The germline V and J ends were trimmed by 0 bases and 6 bases, with 6 bases remaining between them. Written as DNA, the CDR3 is TGTGCCAGCAGCTTAGCCTTCCGCGAGCAGTACTTC. This gives the protein CASSLAFREQYF.

The chain employs TRBV7-8 and TRBJ1-1; TRBD1 aligns across 8 bases. V lost 2 bases, J lost 1 base, and 3 bases stayed unmatched. CDR3 length: 15 amino acids. CDR1 is SGHVS, CDR2 FQNEAQ, per germline. The chain's CDR3 is CASSLWDRPNTEAFF. CDR3 coding DNA: TGTGCCAGCAGCTTATGGGACAGGCCGAACACTGAAGCTTTCTTT.